This TCR beta chain was recovered during a study of response to subunit inactivated influenza vaccine (dated by TCRdb to the late 2010s). At the level of the whole study: To follow how T cells responded to a trivalent subunit inactivated influenza vaccine, the researchers relied on deep quantitative profiling of the T cell receptor repertoire. Overall results and qualifications from the work: It was suggested by the authors that each seasonal influenza vaccination may recruit only a limited number of new T cells.

A few counts support this clonotype. What antigen it recognizes has not been identified. Base qualities are not recorded, but no much larger clone differs from it by a single base. Via the germline V gene (reference sequence), CDR1 is LNHNV and CDR2 YYDKDF. Measured from the cysteine to the phenylalanine, the CDR3 is 16 residues long. Only the CDR3 DNA stays, 48 bases, in frame from base 1. Relative to germline, V is 1 base shorter and J is 0 bases shorter, with 11 bases between their ends. The library was built by means of RT-PCR. These reads were obtained on an Illumina HiSeq 2500. TCRdb itself trimmed the public reads at Q25 with fastp, ran MiXCR and retained productive beta chains. Identical CDR3 protein sequences are pooled into one entry, listed with their most common genes and DNA. Present in this sample are approximately 500,000 distinct CDR3 sequences, approximately 14% of which were seen just once. The ten largest clonotypes hold around 10% of the sample.

The sequencing here drew on PBMCs from blood, taken approximately 13 days after vaccination. The sequence joins TRBV15 to TRBJ2-3; D gene: possibly TRBD2, on 6 matching bases. The clonotype originates from a man aged 45-65 years who received an inactivated influenza vaccine. Donor details come from another sample of the same person, matched by shared clones. The sequenced DNA: TGTGCCACCAGCAGAGGTAGCGGAACTAGCACAGATACGCAGTATTTT. Its coded protein is CATSRGSGTSTDTQYF.